This T cell receptor (beta chain) was recovered during a study of CD8 T cells in Susac syndrome. Per the germline V gene, CDR1 is MGHRA and CDR2 is YSYEKL. The CDR3 totals 16 residues. The junction had 9 bases not matched to a gene; V was cut back by 1 base and J by 3 bases. An input of about 0.45 to 1 ug of RNA was subjected to reverse transcription using random hexamers. TCRdb re-called the immunoSEQ multiplex PCR reads with MiXCR, one entry per CDR3 protein. The data show about 300,000 distinct CDR3 sequences, with more than 75% seen just once and about 0.11% held by the top ten. The sequenced sample was CD8+ T cells from PBMCs. The rearrangement links TRBV4-1 to TRBJ2-7, with 7 bases identical to TRBD1. The receptor was derived from a human donor with multiple sclerosis. CDR3: CASSQVEDRPLYEQYF. As DNA, the CDR3 is TGCGCCAGCAGCCAAGTAGAGGACAGGCCCCTCTACGAGCAGTACTTC.